What follows are 6 T cell receptor beta chains derived from one specimen sequenced in a study of T cell responses to AZD1222 COVID-19 vaccine. Libraries were prepared by immunoSEQ multiplex PCR; TCRdb keeps only in-frame clonotypes and omits some of them. The sample has around 150,000 clones, more than 70% seen once; the top ten hold around 2.2%. The starting material was peripheral blood, obtained on day 0 of AZD1222 vaccination. These receptors were obtained from an adult in good health.

V is TRBV19 and J is TRBJ2-1; 9 nucleotides line up with TRBD2. This CDR3 is 16 amino acids long. J gave up 6 bases and V 5 bases, and 11 bases lay outside the gene matches. Germline V CDR1 and CDR2: LNHDA, SQIVND (reference sequence). The CDR3 sequence is CASSLSRLAAFNEQFF. The CDR3 nucleotides are TGTGCCAGTAGTCTCTCGCGACTAGCGGCTTTCAATGAGCAGTTCTTC.

The chain carries TRBV6-5 and TRBJ2-6; 7 nucleotides line up with TRBD1. Germline-derived CDR1 and CDR2 are MNHEY and SVGAGI. J was trimmed by 4 bases and V by 5 bases; bases with no gene match: 5. The CDR3 length is 15 residues. This CDR3 is CASSRTGVGANVLTF. CDR3 coding DNA: TGTGCCAGCAGTCGTACAGGGGTCGGGGCCAACGTCCTGACTTTC.

The chain couples TRBV7-2 to TRBJ1-4, with 10 bases matching TRBD1. The trim removed 6 bases at V and 8 bases at J, leaving 6 bases unmatched. The germline V gene encodes CDR1 SGHTA and CDR2 FQGNSA. The CDR3 loop spans 14 amino acids. CDR3 residues: CASRTGGAGEKLFF. The CDR3 DNA sequence: TGTGCCAGCAGGACAGGGGGCGCCGGGGAAAAACTGTTTTTT.

The J gene is TRBJ1-3, the V gene TRBV10-1, with D possibly TRBD1 on 5 matching bases. Per germline, CDR1 WNHNN and CDR2 SYGVQD (reference sequence). Trimming took 9 bases from V and 7 from J, leaving 22 bases between them. The CDR3 has 15 amino acids. In DNA, the CDR3 is TGCGCCAGGGGGGGTCCCGAGAGGGAGGGGAACACCATATATTTT. It is translated as CARGGPEREGNTIYF.

V usage is TRBV3-1 (or the pseudogene TRBV3-2) and J usage is TRBJ2-5; D uncertain. CDR1 LGHDT and CDR2 YNNKEL come from the germline V gene (reference sequence). The CDR3 consists of 14 residues. Trimming shortened V by 0 bases and J by 9 bases, and 14 bases separated the two germline ends. The CDR3 DNA reads as TGTGCCAGCAGCCAAGATCTTGTGAGGTCGGCCCAGTACTTC. Residues: CASSQDLVRSAQYF.

The rearrangement joins TRBV6-5 to TRBJ2-6, with a weak D call TRBD1 (6 bases). CDR3 length: 16 amino acids. V shed 4 bases and J shed 2 bases, with 12 bases lying between them. The germline CDR1 and CDR2 sequences are MNHEY and SVGAGI. CDR3 sequence reads: CASSSSRGAGANVLTF. The CDR3 DNA follows: TGTGCCAGCAGTTCCTCCAGGGGCGCTGGGGCCAACGTCCTGACTTTC.